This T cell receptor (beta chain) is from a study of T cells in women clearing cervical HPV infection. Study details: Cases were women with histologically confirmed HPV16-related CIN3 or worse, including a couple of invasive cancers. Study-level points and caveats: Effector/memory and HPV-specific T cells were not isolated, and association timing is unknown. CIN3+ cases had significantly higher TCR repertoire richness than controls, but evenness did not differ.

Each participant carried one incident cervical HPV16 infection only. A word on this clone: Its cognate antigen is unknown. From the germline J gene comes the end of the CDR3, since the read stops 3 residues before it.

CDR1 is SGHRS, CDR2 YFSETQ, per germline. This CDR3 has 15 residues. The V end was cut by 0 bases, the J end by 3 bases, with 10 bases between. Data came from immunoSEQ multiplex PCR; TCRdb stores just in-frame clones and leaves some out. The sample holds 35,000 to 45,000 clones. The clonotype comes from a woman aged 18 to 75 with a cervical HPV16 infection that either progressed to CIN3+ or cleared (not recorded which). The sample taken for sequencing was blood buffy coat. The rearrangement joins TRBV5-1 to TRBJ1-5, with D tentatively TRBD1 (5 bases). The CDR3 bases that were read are TGCGCCAGCAGCTTGGCAGGGATAAACAATCAGCCC. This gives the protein CASSLAGINNQP. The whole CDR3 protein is CASSLAGINNQPQHF.